Following are 21 T cell receptor beta chains from one sample sequenced in a study of cytomegalovirus exposure and HLA in healthy donors. The PCR was carried out with 60 Vbeta primers and 13 Jbeta primers. Sequenced by immunoSEQ multiplex PCR; TCRdb stores in-frame clones only, minus some. The sample holds a few hundred thousand clones, over 70% seen once. Sequencing input: PBMCs. The receptors were sampled from a woman in her sixties in good health and CMV-seropositive.

CDR3 nucleotides: TGTGCCAGCAGCAACATCGCGACTACCCCTGGGGCCCAGTACTTC. Translation: CASSNIATTPGAQYF. The chain carries TRBV9 and TRBJ2-5, with D possibly being TRBD2 (5 bases). Between the trimmed V and J ends, which lost 4 bases and 9 bases, there was a span of 22 bases. The germline V gene encodes CDR1 SGDLS and CDR2 YYNGEE. CDR3 length equals 15 residues.

This sequence joins TRBV14 and TRBJ2-1, with 10 bases matching TRBD2. The CDR3 spans 16 residues. The junction had 8 bases not matched to a gene; V was cut back by 1 base and J by 8 bases. Germline assignment: CDR1 SGHDN and CDR2 FVKESK. CDR3 nucleotides: TGTGCCAGCAGCCAAGCTCTAGCGGGAGTGAGGGATGAGCAGTTCTTC. It translates to CASSQALAGVRDEQFF.

The chain uses TRBV6-1 and TRBJ2-7; possible D gene TRBD2, 6 bases. Trimming pared 3 bases from V and 0 bases from J, leaving 15 bases between. Germline CDR1 and CDR2: MNHNS and SASEGT. CDR3 length equals 16 residues. The CDR3 sequence: CASSEGRPLSSYEQYF. CDR3 nucleotides: TGTGCCAGCAGTGAGGGGAGGCCTCTTAGCTCCTACGAGCAGTACTTC.

The chain has TRBV5-1 and TRBJ1-1; 8 bases are shared with TRBD1. Per germline, CDR1 SGHRS and CDR2 YFSETQ. This CDR3 spans 16 amino acids. J lost 1 base, V lost 5 bases, and 10 bases had no gene match. This chain's CDR3 is CASRIGPGGQNTEAFF. For the CDR3, the DNA is TGCGCCAGCAGAATAGGTCCAGGGGGCCAGAACACTGAAGCTTTCTTT.

This rearrangement joins TRBV7-9 to TRBJ2-7, with D hard to call. Germline V CDR1 and CDR2: SEHNR, FQNEAQ (reference sequence). There are 14 residues in the CDR3. V lost 5 bases to trimming and J lost 0 bases, with 11 bases between them. The CDR3 sequence is CASSGLWASYEQYF. The CDR3 DNA follows: TGTGCCAGCAGCGGCCTATGGGCCTCCTACGAGCAGTACTTC.

This chain connects TRBV18 to TRBJ2-4; maybe TRBD1 (6 bases). With 3 bases removed from V and 7 bases from J, the gap between germline ends came to 10 bases. In germline, CDR1 is KGHSH, CDR2 LQKENI. The CDR3 loop spans 13 amino acids. CDR3 residues: CASSPSGGNIQYF. The CDR3 bases are TGTGCCAGCTCACCCAGTGGGGGCAACATTCAGTACTTC.

For this clone: Distinct nucleotide sequences in the sample also encode this CDR3. V gene TRBV10-3 combines with J gene TRBJ1-1; 7 positions agree with TRBD1. The CDR3 runs to 13 residues. V lost 10 bases, J lost 3 bases, and 8 bases stayed unmatched. The germline V gene has CDR1 ENHRY and CDR2 SYGVKD. CDR3 sequence: CATKGQEDTEAFF. CDR3 in DNA: TGTGCCACCAAAGGACAGGAGGACACTGAAGCTTTCTTT.

The chain couples TRBV4-1 to TRBJ2-6, with 7 bases identical to TRBD1. The germline gives CDR1 MGHRA, CDR2 YSYEKL. The CDR3 covers 18 residues. The V gene end was trimmed by 4 bases and the J gene end by 4 bases; junction bases not matched to a gene: 13. CDR3 in DNA: TGCGCCAGCAGCCGAGGGACAGATCTTTATTTCGGGGCCAACGTCCTGACTTTC. It specifies CASSRGTDLYFGANVLTF.

The chain is built from TRBV5-4 and TRBJ2-7; possible D gene TRBD2, 7 bases. Germline values: CDR1 SGHNT, CDR2 YYREEE (reference sequence). This CDR3 comprises 12 residues. V was cut by 3 bases and J by 9 bases, with 13 bases left in between. The CDR3 spells CASSSLGGGQYF. CDR3 nucleotide sequence: TGTGCCAGCAGCTCGCTAGGGGGGGGGCAGTACTTC.

The chain carries TRBV7-9 and TRBJ1-2; D perhaps matches TRBD1 (5 bases). The CDR3 is made up of 14 amino acids. V gave up 2 bases and J gave up 11 bases, with 18 bases separating them. CDR1 is SEHNR and CDR2 is FQNEAQ in the germline V gene (reference sequence). CDR3 residues: CASSLRGGSESYTF. The DNA of the CDR3 is TGTGCCAGCAGCTTACGTGGGGGGAGTGAGAGTTACACCTTC. Using reference TRBV7-9 and TRBJ1-2 for the parts outside the CDR3, the full variable domain is DTGVSQNPRHKITKRGQNVTFRCDPISEHNRLYWYRQTLGQGPEFLTYFQNEAQLEKSRLLSDRFSAERPKGSFSTLEIQRTEQGDSAMYLCASSLRGGSESYTFGSGTRLTVV.

This chain uses TRBV5-4 with TRBJ2-5, with 10 bases that match TRBD2. J gave up 1 base and V 3 bases, and 3 bases lay outside the gene matches. The CDR3 extends over 15 amino acids. The germline V gene encodes CDR1 SGHNT and CDR2 YYREEE (reference sequence). CDR3 protein: CASSWTSGVQETQYF. In DNA, the CDR3 is TGTGCCAGCAGCTGGACTAGCGGAGTCCAAGAGACCCAGTACTTC. Variable domain in full (rest from reference TRBV5-4 and TRBJ2-5): ETGVTQSPTHLIKTRGQQVTLRCSSQSGHNTVSWYQQALGQGPQFIFQYYREEENGRGNFPPRFSGLQFPNYSSELNVNALELDDSALYLCASSWTSGVQETQYFGPGTRLLVL.

The sample holds a few counts of this clone. This chain connects TRBV15 to TRBJ2-2, with D maybe TRBD2 (6 bases). Germline V gene data show CDR1 as LNHNV and CDR2 as YYDKDF (reference sequence). Trimming left V 0 bases short and J 0 bases short, with 8 bases between. This CDR3 has 16 amino acids. The chain's CDR3 is CATSRDSGPNTGELFF. DNA of the CDR3: TGTGCCACCAGCAGAGATAGCGGACCGAACACCGGGGAGCTGTTTTTT.

This clone has just a few counts. The chain is built from TRBV7-9 and TRBJ2-1; possibly TRBD1 for D (5 bases). V shed 1 base and J shed 3 bases, with 13 bases lying between them. This CDR3 has 16 residues. The germline V gene has CDR1 SEHNR and CDR2 FQNEAQ (reference sequence). The CDR3 nucleotides read TGTGCCAGCAGCTTAGTGGGCAGGGTAAACTACAATGAGCAGTTCTTC. Amino acids: CASSLVGRVNYNEQFF.

The V gene is TRBV5-1, the J gene TRBJ2-5; 12 positions match TRBD2. Germline assignment: CDR1 SGHRS and CDR2 YFSETQ. The CDR3 has 17 residues. V dropped 2 bases and J dropped 2; count of bases not matched to a gene: 7. CDR3 coding DNA: TGCGCCAGCAGCTTATCGGGACTAGCGGGTGCACAAGAGACCCAGTACTTC. It codes for CASSLSGLAGAQETQYF.

This clone was detected once. This chain uses TRBV7-9 with TRBJ1-1; no definite D call. CDR3 length: 13 residues. CDR1 and CDR2 (germline): SEHNR, FQNEAQ (reference sequence). Trimming took 5 bases from V and 4 from J, leaving 11 bases between them. The DNA for the CDR3 is TGTGCCAGCAGCCGTCCCTCGAGCACTGAAGCTTTCTTT. Translating it yields CASSRPSSTEAFF.

The chain has TRBV12-5 and TRBJ2-1; 10 bases are shared with TRBD2. The V gene's germline CDR1 is LGHNT and CDR2 FRNRAP. The trim removed 7 bases at V and 6 bases at J, leaving 6 bases unmatched. This CDR3 spans 14 amino acids. CDR3 sequence: CASAGSGRVNEQFF. CDR3 nucleotide sequence: TGTGCTAGTGCCGGGAGCGGGAGGGTCAATGAGCAGTTCTTC.

V is TRBV7-9 and J is TRBJ2-3; tentative D call: TRBD2 (6 bases). The V and J ends lost 5 bases and 14 bases respectively, with 17 bases between them. Germline V lookup: CDR1 SEHNR, CDR2 FQNEAQ (reference sequence). The CDR3 contains 12 residues. The CDR3 protein is CASSQEETRLYF. The CDR3 DNA reads TGTGCCAGCAGCCAAGAGGAGACTAGACTGTATTTT.

J is TRBJ2-7 and V is TRBV6-1; tentatively, D is TRBD1 (5 bases). From germline, CDR1 is MNHNS and CDR2 SASEGT. The CDR3 totals 13 residues. The V and J ends lost 7 bases and 5 bases respectively, with 15 bases between them. This CDR3 is CASNPGLGDEQYF. The CDR3 nucleotides are TGTGCCAGCAACCCAGGCTTAGGGGACGAGCAGTACTTC.

The chain carries TRBV28 and TRBJ1-1; 7 bases align to TRBD1. Germline CDR1 and CDR2: MDHEN and SYDVKM. Germline trimming cut 5 bases from V and 1 base from J; bases unmatched to any gene: 4. This CDR3 is built from 14 residues. CDR3 nucleotides: TGTGCCAGCAGTGTCGGGACAGCGAACACTGAAGCTTTCTTT. This codes for CASSVGTANTEAFF. The variable domain in full, completed from reference TRBV28 and TRBJ1-1, reads DVKVTQSSRYLVKRTGEKVFLECVQDMDHENMFWYRQDPGLGLRLIYFSYDVKMKEKGDIPEGYSVSREKKERFSLILESASTNQTSMYLCASSVGTANTEAFFGQGTRLTVV.

The V and J genes are TRBV5-6 and TRBJ2-1; D perhaps matches TRBD2 (5 bases). V dropped 3 bases and J dropped 8 bases, with 12 bases sitting between them. Germline CDR1 SGHDT, CDR2 YYEEEE. The CDR3 has 13 residues. Here the CDR3 DNA reads TGTGCCAGCAGCTATATTGCCGGGGATGAGCAGTTCTTC. Translating gives CASSYIAGDEQFF.

This chain uses TRBV6-1 with TRBJ2-2; D possibly corresponds to TRBD1 (5 bases). This CDR3 region has 13 residues. Looked up from germline, CDR1 is MNHNS and CDR2 is SASEGT. V was clipped by 6 bases and J by 3 bases, with 8 bases between them. The CDR3 DNA sequence: TGTGCCAGCAGAGGACAACACACCGGGGAGCTGTTTTTT. Residues: CASRGQHTGELFF.